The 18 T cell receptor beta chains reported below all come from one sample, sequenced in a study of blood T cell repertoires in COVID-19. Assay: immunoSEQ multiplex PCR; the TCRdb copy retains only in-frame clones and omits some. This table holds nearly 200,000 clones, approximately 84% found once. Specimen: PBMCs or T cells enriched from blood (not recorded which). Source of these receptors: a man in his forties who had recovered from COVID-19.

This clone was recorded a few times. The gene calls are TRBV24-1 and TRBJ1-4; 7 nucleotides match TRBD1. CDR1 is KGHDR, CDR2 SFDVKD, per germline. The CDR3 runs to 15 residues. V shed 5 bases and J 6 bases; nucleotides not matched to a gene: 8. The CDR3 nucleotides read TGTGCCACCAGTGCGACAGGGAGGAGGGATGAAAAACTGTTTTTT. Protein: CATSATGRRDEKLFF.

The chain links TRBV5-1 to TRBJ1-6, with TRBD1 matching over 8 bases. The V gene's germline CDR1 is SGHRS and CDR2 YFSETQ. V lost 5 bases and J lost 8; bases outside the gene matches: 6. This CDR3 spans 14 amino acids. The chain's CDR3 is CASRPGTGDSPLHF. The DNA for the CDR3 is TGCGCCAGCAGACCCGGGACAGGCGATTCACCCCTCCACTTT.

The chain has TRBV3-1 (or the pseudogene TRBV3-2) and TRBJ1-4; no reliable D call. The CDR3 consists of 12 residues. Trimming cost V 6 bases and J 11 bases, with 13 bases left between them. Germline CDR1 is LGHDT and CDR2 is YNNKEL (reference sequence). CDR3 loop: CASSTRREKLFF. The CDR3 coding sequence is TGTGCCAGCAGTACCCGTCGGGAGAAACTGTTTTTT.

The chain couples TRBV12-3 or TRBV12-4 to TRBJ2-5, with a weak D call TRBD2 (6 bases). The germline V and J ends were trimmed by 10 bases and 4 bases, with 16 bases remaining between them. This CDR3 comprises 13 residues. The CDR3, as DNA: TGTGCCACCGGGGGAGGTAGGGGAGAGACCCAGTACTTC. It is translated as CATGGGRGETQYF.

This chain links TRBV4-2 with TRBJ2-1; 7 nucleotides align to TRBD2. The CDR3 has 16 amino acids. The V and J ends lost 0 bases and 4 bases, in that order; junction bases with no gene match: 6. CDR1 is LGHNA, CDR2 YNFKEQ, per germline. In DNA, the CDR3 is TGTGCCAGCAGCCAAGATGGGCTAGCGGCTTACAATGAGCAGTTCTTC. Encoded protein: CASSQDGLAAYNEQFF.

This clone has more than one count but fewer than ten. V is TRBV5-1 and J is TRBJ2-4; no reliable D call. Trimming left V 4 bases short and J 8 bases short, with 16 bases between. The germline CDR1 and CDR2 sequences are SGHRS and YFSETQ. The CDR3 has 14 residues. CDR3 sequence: CASSLRQVQDIQYF. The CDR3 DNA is TGCGCCAGCAGCCTGCGTCAGGTCCAGGACATTCAGTACTTC. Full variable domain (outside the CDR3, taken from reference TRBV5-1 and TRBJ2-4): KAGVTQTPRYLIKTRGQQVTLSCSPISGHRSVSWYQQTPGQGLQFLFEYFSETQRNKGNFPGRFSGRQFSNSRSEMNVSTLELGDSALYLCASSLRQVQDIQYFGAGTRLSVL.

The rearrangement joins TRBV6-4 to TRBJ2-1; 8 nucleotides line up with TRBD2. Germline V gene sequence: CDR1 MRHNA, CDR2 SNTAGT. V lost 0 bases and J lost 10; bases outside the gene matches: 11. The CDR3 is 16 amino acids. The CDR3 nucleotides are TGTGCCAGCAGTGACTCCCTAGCGGGTGCTAGTCGGGAGCAGTTCTTC. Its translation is CASSDSLAGASREQFF.

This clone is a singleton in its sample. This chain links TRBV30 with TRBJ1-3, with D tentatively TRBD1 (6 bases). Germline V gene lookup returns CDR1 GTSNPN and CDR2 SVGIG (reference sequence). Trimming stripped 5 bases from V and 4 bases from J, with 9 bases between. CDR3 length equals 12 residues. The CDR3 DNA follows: TGTGCCTGGCATACAGGGGGAAACACCATATATTTT. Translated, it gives CAWHTGGNTIYF.

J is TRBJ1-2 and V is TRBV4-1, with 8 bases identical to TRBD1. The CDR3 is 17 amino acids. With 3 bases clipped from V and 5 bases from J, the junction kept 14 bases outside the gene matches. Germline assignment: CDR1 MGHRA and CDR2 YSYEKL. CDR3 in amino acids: CASSHTDLGTGNYGYTF. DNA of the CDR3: TGCGCCAGCAGCCACACGGATCTCGGGACAGGAAATTATGGCTACACCTTC.

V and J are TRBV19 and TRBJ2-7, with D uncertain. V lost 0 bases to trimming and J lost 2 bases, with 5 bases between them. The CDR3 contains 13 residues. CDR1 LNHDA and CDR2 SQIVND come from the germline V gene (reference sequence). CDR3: CASSIDSTYEQYF. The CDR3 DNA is TGTGCCAGTAGTATAGACAGTACCTACGAGCAGTACTTC.

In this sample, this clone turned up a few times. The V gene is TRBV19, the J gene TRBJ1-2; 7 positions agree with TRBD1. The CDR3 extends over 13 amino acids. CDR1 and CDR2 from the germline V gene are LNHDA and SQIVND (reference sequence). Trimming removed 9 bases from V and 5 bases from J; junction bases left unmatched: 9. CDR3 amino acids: CASQTGTAYGYTF. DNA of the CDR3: TGTGCCAGCCAAACCGGGACAGCTTATGGCTACACCTTC.

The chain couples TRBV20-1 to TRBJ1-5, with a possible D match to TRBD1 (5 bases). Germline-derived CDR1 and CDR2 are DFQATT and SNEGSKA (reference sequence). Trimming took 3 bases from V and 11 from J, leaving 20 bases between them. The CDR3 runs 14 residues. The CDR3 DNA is TGCAGTGCTAGTACAGGCCAAAAGCTATTGGCCCAGCATTTT. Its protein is CSASTGQKLLAQHF.

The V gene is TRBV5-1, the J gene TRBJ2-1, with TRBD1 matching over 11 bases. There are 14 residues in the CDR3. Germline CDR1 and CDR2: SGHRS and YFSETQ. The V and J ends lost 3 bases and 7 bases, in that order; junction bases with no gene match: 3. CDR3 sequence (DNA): TGCGCCAGCAGCTGGGGACAGGGGGGGAATGAGCAGTTCTTC. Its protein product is CASSWGQGGNEQFF.

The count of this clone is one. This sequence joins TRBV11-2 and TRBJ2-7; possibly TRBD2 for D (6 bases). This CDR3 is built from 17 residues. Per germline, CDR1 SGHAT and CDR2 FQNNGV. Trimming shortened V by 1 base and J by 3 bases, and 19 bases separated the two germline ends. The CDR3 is CASSLVGVIQGGYEQYF. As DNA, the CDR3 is TGTGCCAGCAGCTTAGTGGGAGTAATTCAGGGAGGCTACGAGCAGTACTTC.

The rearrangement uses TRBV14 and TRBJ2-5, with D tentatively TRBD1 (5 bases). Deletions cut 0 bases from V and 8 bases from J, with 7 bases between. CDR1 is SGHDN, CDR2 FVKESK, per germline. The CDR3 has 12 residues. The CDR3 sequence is CASSQDRVTQYF. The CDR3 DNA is TGTGCCAGCAGCCAAGACAGGGTAACCCAGTACTTC.

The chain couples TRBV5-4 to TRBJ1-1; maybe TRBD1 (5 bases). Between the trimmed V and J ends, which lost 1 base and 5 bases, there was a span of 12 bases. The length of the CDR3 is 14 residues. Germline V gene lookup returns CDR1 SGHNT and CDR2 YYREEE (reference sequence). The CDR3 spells CASSLSQGRTEAFF. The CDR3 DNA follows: TGTGCCAGCAGCTTGTCTCAGGGAAGAACTGAAGCTTTCTTT.

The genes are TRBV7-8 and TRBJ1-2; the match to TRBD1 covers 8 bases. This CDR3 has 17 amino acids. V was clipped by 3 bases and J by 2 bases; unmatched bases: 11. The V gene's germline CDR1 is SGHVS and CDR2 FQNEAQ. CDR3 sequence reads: CASSFYLGQGRNYGYTF. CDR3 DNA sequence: TGTGCCAGCAGCTTTTACCTTGGACAGGGAAGGAACTATGGCTACACCTTC.

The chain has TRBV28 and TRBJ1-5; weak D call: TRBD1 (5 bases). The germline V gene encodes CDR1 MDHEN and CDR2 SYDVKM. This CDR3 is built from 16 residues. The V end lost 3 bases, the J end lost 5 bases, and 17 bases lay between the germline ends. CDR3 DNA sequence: TGTGCCAGCAGTTTTGGTCGTCGACAGACGTATCAGCCCCAGCATTTT. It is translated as CASSFGRRQTYQPQHF.